This TCR beta chain was obtained from a study of response to subunit inactivated influenza vaccine. General study findings and limits: Researchers suggested that each seasonal influenza vaccination recruits few new T cells.

This clonotype was seen ten or more times. Its antigen is currently unknown. The length of the CDR3 is 13 residues. With 3 bases removed from V and 8 bases from J, the gap between germline ends came to 8 bases. Germline lookup yields CDR1 LGHNA and CDR2 YSLEER. TCRdb redid the calling of the RT-PCR reads with MiXCR, one entry per CDR3 protein. The data contain about 520,000 distinct CDR3 sequences, approximately 11% of them seen just once; the ten biggest clones take up approximately 12%. The rearrangement uses TRBV4-3 and TRBJ1-6; D call uncertain. The source was PBMCs from blood, collected roughly 45 days after vaccination. This TCR came from a man aged 50 to 60 who received an inactivated influenza vaccine. CDR3: CASSQNRDSPLHF. For the CDR3, the DNA is TGCGCCAGCAGCCAGAACAGAGATTCACCCCTCCACTTT.